This TCR beta chain originates from a study of cytomegalovirus exposure and HLA in healthy donors. Germline V lookup: CDR1 SGHAT, CDR2 FQNNGV. Trimming took off 4 bases at V and 0 bases at J, with 16 bases between the two ends. The CDR3 consists of 17 residues. The study ran its PCR with 60 Vbeta and 13 Jbeta primers. Libraries were prepared by immunoSEQ multiplex PCR; TCRdb keeps only in-frame clonotypes and omits some of them. The sample shows around 98,000 clones, roughly two thirds of them seen only once. The source is a man over 45 in good health and CMV-seronegative. V gene TRBV11-2 combines with J gene TRBJ1-3; D perhaps matches TRBD1 (6 bases). The material sequenced was PBMCs. The CDR3 loop is CASSSMDSYYSGNTIYF. As DNA, the CDR3 is TGTGCCAGCAGCTCCATGGACAGTTACTACTCTGGAAACACCATATATTTT.